The sample holds one count of the clone carrying this T cell receptor (beta chain). Its antigen is currently unknown. The CDR3 has 14 residues. Unmatched junction bases numbered 6, after V lost 4 bases and J lost 3 bases. Looked up from germline, CDR1 is SGHRS and CDR2 is YFSETQ. Assay: immunoSEQ multiplex PCR; the TCRdb copy retains only in-frame clones and omits some. The repertoire has roughly 2,500,000 clones, more than 85% of them found once; the top ten carry more than 0.35%. The data originate from a study of shared clonotypes between healthy human individuals. About the study: Those who served as donors were a couple of women and a few men between the ages of 18 and 49.

Study results and limitations: Clonotype sharing across a few donors was observed for around 4.5% of naive CD4 clonotypes.

The sequenced sample consisted of naive CD4+ T cells from PBMCs. Specified subset: CD45RA+ positively selected. This TCR was sampled from a man aged 18 to 29 in good health. Some clones in this sample may be carry-over from other donors' samples. The chain has TRBV5-1 and TRBJ1-1; 7 bases align to TRBD1. The CDR3 DNA reads TGCGCCAGCAGCACAGGGACAGCGGACACTGAAGCTTTCTTT. This codes for CASSTGTADTEAFF.